Listed below are T cell receptor beta chains from one sample, sequenced in a study. TCRdb reanalysed the 5' RACE reads using MiXCR and keeps one entry per CDR3 protein. The sample has roughly 56,000 distinct CDR3 sequences; more than 25% are singletons. The sequenced sample was tumor-infiltrating naive CD4+ T cells sorted from the breast tumor. The receptor source for this set is a female donor with breast cancer. The CDR3 runs from the conserved cysteine through the conserved F or W. A D gene is named only where the DNA matches it firmly. The size entry is marked missing in some rows and otherwise reads once, few, many or a size class.

clone_size	v_call	j_call	d_call	cdr3_aa	cdr3_nt
NA	TRBV2	TRBJ2-4	TRBD2	CASKSRTSGAKNIQYF	TGTGCCAGCAAGAGTCGGACTAGCGGGGCCAAAAACATTCAGTACTTC
NA	TRBV28	TRBJ2-3	TRBD2	CASSLLGTRDTQYF	TGTGCCAGCAGTTTATTAGGGACTAGAGATACGCAGTATTTT
NA	TRBV4-1	TRBJ1-6	NA	CASSQRRESPLHF	TGCGCCAGCAGCCAACGCAGGGAATCACCCCTCCACTTT
few	TRBV12-3/TRBV12-4	TRBJ2-3	NA	CASKAPITDTQYF	TGTGCCAGCAAGGCCCCGATCACAGATACGCAGTATTTT
NA	TRBV29-1	TRBJ1-1	NA	CSVVLASLSTEAFF	TGCAGCGTTGTTCTCGCCAGCTTAAGCACTGAAGCTTTCTTT
many	TRBV12-3/TRBV12-4	TRBJ1-3	NA	CASSLGGTTGNTIYF	TGTGCCAGCAGCCTTGGAGGAACTACTGGAAACACCATATATTTT
many	TRBV7-8	TRBJ2-1	TRBD1	CASSLSIPRTLQGTALTYNEQFF	TGTGCCAGCAGCTTAAGTATTCCGAGGACGTTGCAGGGGACAGCGTTAACCTACAATGAGCAGTTCTTC
few	TRBV4-2	TRBJ2-5	TRBD2	CASSQEISGGIRETQYF	TGTGCCAGCAGCCAAGAGATAAGCGGGGGGATCCGCGAGACCCAGTACTTC
NA	TRBV7-2	TRBJ2-4	NA	CASSSETFISFGKNIQYF	TGTGCCAGCAGCTCCGAAACTTTTATTAGCTTCGGCAAAAACATTCAGTACTTC
NA	TRBV11-2	TRBJ2-5	TRBD1	CASSLGRGRETQYF	TGTGCCAGCAGTCTTGGCAGGGGGCGAGAGACCCAGTACTTC
many	TRBV5-1	TRBJ2-1	NA	CASSLETTPEQFF	TGCGCCAGCAGCTTGGAGACTACCCCAGAGCAGTTCTTC
NA	TRBV7-2	TRBJ2-1	NA	CASSLVVVAEYNEQFF	TGTGCCAGCAGCTTAGTAGTGGTAGCGGAGTACAATGAGCAGTTCTTC
few	TRBV4-3	TRBJ2-7	NA	CASSQDTAADSYEQYF	TGCGCCAGCAGCCAAGATACGGCGGCGGACTCCTACGAGCAGTACTTC
many	TRBV5-1	TRBJ1-1	NA	CASSRDPNTEAFF	TGCGCCAGCAGCCGGGACCCGAACACTGAAGCTTTCTTT
NA	TRBV5-1	TRBJ1-2	NA	CASSVTGLRSYGYTF	TGCGCCAGCAGCGTAACAGGGCTTCGGAGCTATGGCTACACCTTC
few	TRBV20-1	TRBJ2-1	NA	CSAWYRDTGPYNEQFF	TGCAGTGCTTGGTACCGGGACACTGGGCCCTACAATGAGCAGTTCTTC
few	TRBV6-2/TRBV6-3	TRBJ1-6	NA	CASSYSGSPLHF	TGTGCCAGCAGTTACTCGGGATCACCCCTCCACTTT
many	TRBV4-1	TRBJ2-5	TRBD2	CASSPISGGRRETQYF	TGCGCCAGCAGCCCTATTAGCGGGGGCAGGAGAGAGACCCAGTACTTC
NA	TRBV5-4	TRBJ2-1	NA	CASSLEAGRTNEQFF	TGTGCCAGCAGCTTGGAGGCAGGGAGGACCAATGAGCAGTTCTTC
NA	TRBV20-1	TRBJ2-7	TRBD1	CSAGPRDRGLYEQYF	TGCAGTGCTGGGCCCCGGGACAGGGGGCTCTACGAGCAGTACTTC
few	TRBV6-1	TRBJ2-5	NA	CASSNQETQYF	TGTGCCAGCAGTAACCAAGAGACCCAGTACTTC
medium-sized	TRBV12-3/TRBV12-4	TRBJ2-3	NA	CASSITDTQYF	TGTGCCAGCAGTATTACAGATACGCAGTATTTT
many	TRBV6-5	TRBJ2-7	TRBD1	CASSPPGTGGEQYF	TGTGCCAGCAGTCCCCCCGGGACAGGGGGCGAGCAGTACTTC
many	TRBV6-5	TRBJ2-7	TRBD2	CASNQRSSGRSYEQYF	TGTGCCAGCAACCAAAGGTCTAGCGGGAGGTCCTACGAGCAGTACTTC
many	TRBV20-1	TRBJ1-6	NA	CSAKQTGFSPLHF	TGCAGTGCTAAACAGACAGGTTTTTCGCCCCTCCACTTT
NA	TRBV20-1	TRBJ2-5	NA	CSARDRRGKETQYF	TGCAGTGCTAGAGATCGGAGGGGAAAAGAGACCCAGTACTTC
NA	TRBV24-1	TRBJ2-6	NA	CATSKQTTASGANVLTF	TGTGCCACCAGTAAACAAACTACAGCCTCTGGGGCCAACGTCCTGACTTTC
NA	TRBV6-1	TRBJ2-3	NA	CASSDGQSTDTQYF	TGTGCCAGCAGTGACGGACAGAGCACAGATACGCAGTATTTT
NA	TRBV28	TRBJ1-4	NA	CASTRSTNEKLFF	TGTGCCAGCACCCGATCAACTAATGAAAAACTGTTTTTT
many	TRBV7-9	TRBJ1-5	NA	CASSVTGTMPQHF	TGTGCCAGCAGTGTGACAGGTACAATGCCCCAGCATTTT
NA	TRBV11-2	TRBJ1-2	NA	CASSAMQGYTF	TGTGCCAGCAGCGCTATGCAAGGCTACACCTTC
many	TRBV7-3	TRBJ2-6	NA	CASSLVATANSGSGANVLTF	TGTGCCAGCAGCTTAGTCGCGACAGCCAATTCGGGATCTGGGGCCAACGTCCTGACTTTC
few	TRBV6-5	TRBJ1-2	NA	CASRHIDSYGYTF	TGTGCCAGCAGGCACATCGACAGTTATGGCTACACCTTC
few	TRBV7-2	TRBJ2-3	TRBD2	CASSLGRLAADTQYF	TGTGCCAGCAGCTTAGGGCGACTAGCGGCAGATACGCAGTATTTT
many	TRBV20-1	TRBJ2-5	NA	CSASAGTGPGGTQYF	TGCAGTGCTAGTGCCGGGACAGGTCCGGGGGGGACCCAGTACTTC
NA	TRBV5-4	TRBJ1-1	NA	CASSRGREGGFF	TGTGCCAGCAGCCGGGGGAGGGAAGGCGGTTTCTTT
few	TRBV10-3	TRBJ2-5	NA	CAISDSGRKETQYF	TGTGCCATCAGTGATTCGGGGAGAAAAGAGACCCAGTACTTC
NA	TRBV6-6	TRBJ1-2	TRBD1	CASSYTTGQSHGYTF	TGTGCCAGCAGTTACACAACGGGACAGAGCCATGGCTACACCTTC
many	TRBV7-9	TRBJ1-1	NA	CASSLSSWQGYTEAFF	TGTGCCAGCAGCTTAAGTTCGTGGCAGGGGTACACTGAAGCTTTCTTT
NA	TRBV20-1	TRBJ1-1	NA	CSARDDRTGNEAFF	TGCAGTGCTAGAGATGATCGGACTGGGAATGAAGCTTTCTTT
NA	TRBV6-5	TRBJ1-1	NA	CASSPAPSFNTEAFF	TGTGCCAGCAGCCCAGCACCCTCATTTAACACTGAAGCTTTCTTT
NA	TRBV4-1	TRBJ2-3	NA	CASSRQGSLGTDTQYF	TGCGCCAGCAGCCGCCAGGGGAGTCTTGGCACAGATACGCAGTATTTT
NA	TRBV5-1	TRBJ2-1	NA	CASSDGDPYNEQLF	TGCGCCAGCAGCGACGGGGATCCCTACAATGAGCAGCTCTTC
few	TRBV9	TRBJ2-7	TRBD2	CASSRTSGSSYEQYF	TGTGCCAGCAGCCGCACTAGCGGGAGCTCCTACGAGCAGTACTTC
NA	TRBV12-3/TRBV12-4	TRBJ2-1	NA	CASSLGDNSYNEQFF	TGTGCCAGCAGCCTCGGGGACAACTCCTACAATGAGCAGTTCTTC
few	TRBV6-2/TRBV6-3	TRBJ1-2	NA	CASSPPPWEGEVLRGGYTF	TGTGCCAGCAGCCCCCCTCCGTGGGAAGGGGAAGTCTTGAGGGGCGGCTACACCTTC
few	TRBV7-3	TRBJ1-6	NA	CASSLGANNSPLHF	TGTGCCAGCAGCTTGGGCGCAAATAATTCACCCCTCCACTTT
many	TRBV7-8	TRBJ2-3	NA	CASSLTGDTQYF	TGTGCCAGCAGCTTAACGGGGGATACGCAGTATTTT
NA	TRBV5-1	TRBJ1-4	NA	CASSLGGIGEKLFF	TGCGCCAGCAGCTTGGGTGGCATCGGGGAAAAACTGTTTTTT
medium-sized	TRBV7-2	TRBJ2-3	NA	CASSRERGASGTDTQYF	TGTGCCAGCAGCCGTGAGAGGGGGGCCTCTGGCACAGATACGCAGTATTTT
once	TRBV20-1	TRBJ2-1	TRBD1	CSARKGTVTNEQSF	TGCAGTGCTAGAAAGGGGACAGTAACCAATGAGCAGTCCTTC
many	TRBV4-1	TRBJ1-2	NA	CASSQEGNLLYGYTF	TGCGCCAGCAGCCAAGAAGGGAACCTCCTCTATGGCTACACCTTC
once	TRBV3-1	TRBJ1-2	TRBD1	CASSGRQGVDGYTF	TGTGCCAGCAGCGGACGACAGGGTGTGGATGGCTACACCTTC
many	TRBV7-3	TRBJ2-2	TRBD2	CASSPPGGNTGELFF	TGTGCCAGCAGCCCTCCGGGGGGGAACACCGGGGAGCTGTTTTTT
many	TRBV24-1	TRBJ2-3	NA	CATSDLQGTGSTDTQYF	TGTGCCACCAGTGATTTGCAAGGGACTGGTTCCACAGATACGCAGTATTTT